This TCR beta chain appears in the sequencing data of a study of blood T cells in healthy people across ages. This CDR3 has 14 amino acids. CDR1 and CDR2 from the germline V gene are SGHAT and FQNNGV. V lost 5 bases, J lost 4 bases, and 8 bases stayed unmatched. A second PCR, run for about 7 to 11 cycles, used a sample-barcoded 5' primer plus a J-beta primer mix. MiXCR was run by TCRdb on the 5' RACE reads, yielding one entry per CDR3 protein. The sample has 2 million or so distinct CDR3 sequences, less than 50% seen once. The sequencing sample was made of blood. The chain employs TRBV11-2 and TRBJ2-7; TRBD1 matches at 7 bases. The TCR comes from a woman in her forties in good health. The CDR3 spells CASSPYRGIYEQYF. DNA of the CDR3: TGTGCCAGCAGCCCTTACAGGGGAATTTACGAGCAGTACTTC.